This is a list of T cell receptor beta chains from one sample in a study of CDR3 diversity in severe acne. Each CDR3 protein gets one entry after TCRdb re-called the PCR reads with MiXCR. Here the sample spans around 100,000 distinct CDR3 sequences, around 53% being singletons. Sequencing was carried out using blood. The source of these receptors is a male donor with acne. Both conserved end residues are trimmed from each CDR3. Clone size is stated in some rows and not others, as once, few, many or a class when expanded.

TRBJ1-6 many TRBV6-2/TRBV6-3 ASSYSSNSPLH
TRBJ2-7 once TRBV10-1 ASSARDQFYEQY
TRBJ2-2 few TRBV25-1 ASSEEGLAGDEAGELF
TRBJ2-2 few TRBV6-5 ASSYSSGLAGVKSGELF
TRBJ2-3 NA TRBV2 ASSYSGRAVDTQY
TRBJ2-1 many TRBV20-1 SARDLETGIDGQF
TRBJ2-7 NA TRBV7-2 ASTGGTGEVHEQY
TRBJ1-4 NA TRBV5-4 ASSETGGATNEKLF
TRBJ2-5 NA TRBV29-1 SAAPGGQETQY
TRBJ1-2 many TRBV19 ASSPRGGPYGYT
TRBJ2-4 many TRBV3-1 ASSQGGGVKNIQY
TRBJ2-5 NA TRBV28 ASSLYGTLETQY
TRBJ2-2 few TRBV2 ARVVGTGELF
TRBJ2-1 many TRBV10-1 ASSRGLAEGNEQF
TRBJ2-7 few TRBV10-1 ASSDRTGFGYEQY
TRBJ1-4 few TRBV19 ASSISGAGEKLF
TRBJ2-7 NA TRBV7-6 ASSLDEVGNEQY
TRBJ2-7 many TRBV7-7 ASSPSVGNYEQY
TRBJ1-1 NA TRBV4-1 ASRQDLEPEAF
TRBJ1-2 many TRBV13 ASSFQSGQRYGYT
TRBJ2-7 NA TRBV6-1 ASSGTGAGYEQY
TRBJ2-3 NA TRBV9 ASSPPPGYDTQY
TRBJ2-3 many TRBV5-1 ASSLAGTSEDTQY
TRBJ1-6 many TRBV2 ASSPRTGDSPLH
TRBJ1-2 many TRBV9 ASSAGGGVSGYT
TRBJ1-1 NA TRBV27 TGSTNQNTEAF
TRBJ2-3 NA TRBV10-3 AISEMDRATDTQY
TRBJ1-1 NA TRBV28 ASSLGGEGGNTEAF
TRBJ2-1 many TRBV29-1 SVEGDSSYNEQF
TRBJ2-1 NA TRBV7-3 ASSFGGGANNEQF
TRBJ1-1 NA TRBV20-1 SARGSGRAF
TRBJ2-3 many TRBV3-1 ASSQARDRDTDTQY
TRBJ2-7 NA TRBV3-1 ASSQAAHEQY
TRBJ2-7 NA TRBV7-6 ASSHGAHEQY
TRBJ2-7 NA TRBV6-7 AAAGGDTYEQY
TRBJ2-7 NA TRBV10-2 ASSEWASSYEQY
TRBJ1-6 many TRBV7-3 ASSLNGYRSPLH
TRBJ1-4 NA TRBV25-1 ASSAIRGRDEKLF
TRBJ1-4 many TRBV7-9 ASSLDLAGNEKLF
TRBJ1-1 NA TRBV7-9 ASTVGGWEAF
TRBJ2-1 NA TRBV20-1 SVLTSGSKSYNEQF
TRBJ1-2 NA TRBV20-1 SAPSPRFYGYT
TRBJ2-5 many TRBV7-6 ASSLDIQETQY
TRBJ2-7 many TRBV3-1 ASSHGARLLLYEQY
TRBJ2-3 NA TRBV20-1 SVNSNPHGEALTDTQY
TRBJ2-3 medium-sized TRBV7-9 ASSVGLRSTDTQY
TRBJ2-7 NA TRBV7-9 ASSLVQGGYGYTFEQY
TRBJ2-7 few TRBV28 ASSFGAGATYEQY
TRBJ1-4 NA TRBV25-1 ASIGDEGRLF
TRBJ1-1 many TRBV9 ASSASMNTEAF
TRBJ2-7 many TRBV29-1 SVELPGQASYEQY
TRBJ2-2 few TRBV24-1 ATSDLGRAGAWELF